This is a list of T cell receptor beta chains from one sample in a study of blood T cell repertoires in COVID-19. The data were produced by immunoSEQ multiplex PCR, yet TCRdb's version contains in-frame clones alone and is incomplete. The sample comprises 54,000 or so clones, roughly four fifths of which are singletons, and about 3.5% rests with the top ten. The sequencing input was peripheral blood. The source is a woman aged 80 or over with acute or convalescent COVID-19. Each CDR3 is given with its conserved first and last residue.

j_call v_call cdr3_aa
TRBJ2-7 TRBV19 CASSGSSGGKNEQYF
TRBJ1-3 TRBV7-8 CASSPQTGTAYGNTIYF
TRBJ1-3 TRBV29-1 CSVEGALQGSGNTIYF
TRBJ2-3 TRBV7-2 CASSQWTGSTDTQYF
TRBJ2-5 TRBV6-5 CASSLRTVQETQYF
TRBJ1-1 TRBV27 CASSSGQGAGSTEAFF
TRBJ1-5 TRBV28 CASSLQGGGNQPQHF
TRBJ1-6 TRBV27 CASSLSNRGQANSPLHF
TRBJ1-1 TRBV19 CASSVGQVNTEAFF
TRBJ1-4 TRBV6-1 CASSARDHLDRVSKGEKLFF
TRBJ2-7 TRBV19 CASSASSGSPLSYEQYF
TRBJ2-1 TRBV6-6 CASSLLGGDNEQFF